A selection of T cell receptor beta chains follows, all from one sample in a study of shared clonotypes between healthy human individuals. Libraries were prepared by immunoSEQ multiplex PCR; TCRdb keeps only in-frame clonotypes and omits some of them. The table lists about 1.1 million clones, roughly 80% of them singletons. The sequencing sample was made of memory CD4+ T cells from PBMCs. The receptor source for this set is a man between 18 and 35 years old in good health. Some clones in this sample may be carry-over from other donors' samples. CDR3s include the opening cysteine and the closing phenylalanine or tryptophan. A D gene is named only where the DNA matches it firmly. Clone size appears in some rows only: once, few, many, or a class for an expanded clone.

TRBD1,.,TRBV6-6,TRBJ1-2,TGTGCCAGCAGTTACCGGCAGGGGGGAGGCTACACCTTC,CASSYRQGGGYTF
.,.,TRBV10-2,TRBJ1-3,TGCGCCAGCAGTGAGGCAGGCCCAGCTTCTGGAAACACCATATATTTT,CASSEAGPASGNTIYF
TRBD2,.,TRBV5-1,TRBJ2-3,TGCGCCAGCAGCTTGGTGGTAGCGGGAGGCACAGATACGCAGTATTTT,CASSLVVAGGTDTQYF
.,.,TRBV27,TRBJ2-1,TGTGCCAGCAGTTTATCGCCGGGCAGCGAGCAGTTCTTC,CASSLSPGSEQFF
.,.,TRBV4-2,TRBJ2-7,TGTGCCAGCAGCCAAGATATCTTCGGGGTCGAGCAGTACTTC,CASSQDIFGVEQYF
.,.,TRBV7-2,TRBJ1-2,TGTGCCAGCAGCCCCGACAGTTTTTATGGCTACACCTTC,CASSPDSFYGYTF
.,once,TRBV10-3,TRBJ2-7,TGTGCCACGCGACAGGCCCTCGGGAGATACGAGCAGTACTTC,CATRQALGRYEQYF
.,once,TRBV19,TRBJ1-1,TGTGCCAGTAGTATAAGACGGTACACTGAAGCTTTCTTT,CASSIRRYTEAFF
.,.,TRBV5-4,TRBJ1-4,TGTGCCAGCAGCTTCAGCAGGGGAACAACTAATGAAAAACTGTTTTTT,CASSFSRGTTNEKLFF
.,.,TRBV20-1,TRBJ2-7,TGCAGTGCTAGTGGGGGAGCCGAGCAGTACTTC,CSASGGAEQYF
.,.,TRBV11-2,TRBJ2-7,TGTGCCAGCAGCTCCGTTCAGGTTTACGAGCAGTACTTC,CASSSVQVYEQYF
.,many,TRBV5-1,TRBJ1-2,TGCGCCAGCAACCGGGGGGCGGGTAATTACTATGGCTACACCTTC,CASNRGAGNYYGYTF
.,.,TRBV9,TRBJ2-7,TGTGCCAGCAGCGCCGACCCCCATGGGGTGGAGCAGTACTTC,CASSADPHGVEQYF
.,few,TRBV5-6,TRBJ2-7,TGTGCCAGCTCACCCGGGTGCTACGAGCAGTACTTC,CASSPGCYEQYF
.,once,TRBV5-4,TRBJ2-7,TGTGCCAGCAGCTTGCCGTATGGACAAGGGTCCTACGAGCAGTACTTC,CASSLPYGQGSYEQYF
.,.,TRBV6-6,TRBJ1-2,TGTGCCACCAAAAAGGAGCAGGGAACCTATGGCTACACCTTC,CATKKEQGTYGYTF
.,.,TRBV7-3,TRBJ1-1,TGTGCCAGCAGCCAGAGGGGATGGGGTGAAGCTTTCTTT,CASSQRGWGEAFF
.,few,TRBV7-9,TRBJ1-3,TGTGCCAGCGGGCTCTCTGGAAACACCATATATTTT,CASGLSGNTIYF
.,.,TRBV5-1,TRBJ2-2,TGCGCCAGTCAAGAGAACACCGGGGAGCTGTTTTTT,CASQENTGELFF
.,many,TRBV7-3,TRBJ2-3,TGTGCCAGCAGTAGGGGCAGCAGCACAGATACGCAGTATTTT,CASSRGSSTDTQYF
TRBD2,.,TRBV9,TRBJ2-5,TGTGCCAGCAGCCCCCACCCCCGGGACGGGGGGGAGACCCAGTACTTC,CASSPHPRDGGETQYF
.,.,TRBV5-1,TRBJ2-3,TGCGCCAGCAGCTTATATAGTGGGAGTTCAGATACGCAGTATTTT,CASSLYSGSSDTQYF
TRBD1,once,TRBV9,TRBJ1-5,TGTGCCAGCAGCGCGACCTCAGGGGGCGGCAATCAGCCCCAGCATTTT,CASSATSGGGNQPQHF
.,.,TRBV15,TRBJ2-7,TGTGCCACCAGCAGAGAAGGACGGTCCTACGAGCAGTACTTC,CATSREGRSYEQYF
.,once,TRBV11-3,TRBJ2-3,TGTGCCAGCAGCTCCCACACAGATACGCAGTATTTT,CASSSHTDTQYF
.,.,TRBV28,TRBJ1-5,TGTGCCAGCAGGCTCGGGGGGGGTGAGAAGCCCCAGCATTTT,CASRLGGGEKPQHF
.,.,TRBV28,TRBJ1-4,TGTGCCAGTGAGACGGGACGGGAGATAAGGAAACTGTTTTTT,CASETGREIRKLFF
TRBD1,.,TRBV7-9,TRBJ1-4,TGTGCCAGCAGACCTCCCGGGACAGGGGCTGAAAAACTGTTTTTT,CASRPPGTGAEKLFF
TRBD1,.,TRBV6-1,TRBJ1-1,TGTGCCAGCAGTGAAGCGACAGGGAAGAACACTGAAGCTTTCTTT,CASSEATGKNTEAFF
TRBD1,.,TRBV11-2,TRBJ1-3,TGTGCCAGCATCTCCAACAGGGGATCTGGAAACACCATATATTTT,CASISNRGSGNTIYF
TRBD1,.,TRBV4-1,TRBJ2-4,TGCGCCAGCAGCCCCCGGACAGGGGAAGGGGTTCAGTACTTC,CASSPRTGEGVQYF
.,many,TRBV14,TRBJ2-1,TGTGCCAGCAGCCAAGTAGCATACAGGCAGTTCTTC,CASSQVAYRQFF
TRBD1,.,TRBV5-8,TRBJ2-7,TGTGCCAGCAGCTTGCTGGGACAGGGTCTTTACGAGCAGTACTTC,CASSLLGQGLYEQYF
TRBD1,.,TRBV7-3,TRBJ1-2,TGTGCCAGCAGCGTTAAGGCCGGGACAGGGGATGTGGCTGGCTACACCTTC,CASSVKAGTGDVAGYTF
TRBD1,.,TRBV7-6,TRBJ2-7,TGTGCCAGCAGCCCCCGACAGGGCCCCTACGAGCAGTACTTC,CASSPRQGPYEQYF
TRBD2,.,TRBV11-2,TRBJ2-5,TGTGCCAGCAGCCCTAGGACTAGCGGACAAGAGACCCAGTACTTC,CASSPRTSGQETQYF
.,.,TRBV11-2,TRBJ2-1,TGTGCCAGCAGCACAGGCTTCAGGGGCTTCCACAATGAGCAGTTCTTC,CASSTGFRGFHNEQFF
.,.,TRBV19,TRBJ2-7,TGTGCCAGTAGTTTTGGCACTTCGAGTCCCTACGAGCAGTACTTC,CASSFGTSSPYEQYF
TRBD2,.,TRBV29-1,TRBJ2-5,TGCAGCGTTGAAGGCCCTGGGGGGGGGAGAGAGACCCAGTACTTC,CSVEGPGGGRETQYF
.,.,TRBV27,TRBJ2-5,TGTGCCAGCAGTTACTCGAGGACAGAGACCCAGTACTTC,CASSYSRTETQYF
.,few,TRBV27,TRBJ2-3,TGTGCCAGCAGTTTCAGTCGCGGCGTAGATACGCAGTATTTT,CASSFSRGVDTQYF
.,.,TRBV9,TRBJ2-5,TGTGCCAGCAGCGTAGGAGTGACCCACCAAGAGACCCAGTACTTC,CASSVGVTHQETQYF
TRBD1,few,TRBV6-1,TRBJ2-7,TGTGCCAGCAGTGGAAACAGGGGACGATGGGAAGAGCAGTACTTC,CASSGNRGRWEEQYF
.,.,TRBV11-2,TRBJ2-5,TGTGCCAGCAGCTTTGACGGGACCCCCCAAGAGACCCAGTACTTC,CASSFDGTPQETQYF
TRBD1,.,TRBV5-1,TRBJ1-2,TGCGCCAGCAGCTTTGGCCTTGGGACAGGGAACCCTTTTTTAAACTATGGCTACACCTTC,CASSFGLGTGNPFLNYGYTF
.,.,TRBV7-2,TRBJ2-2,TGTGCCAGCAGCTTAGCGCGCAGACCTCCCGGGGAGCTGTTTTTT,CASSLARRPPGELFF
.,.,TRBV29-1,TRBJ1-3,TGCAGCGTTGAACCGGGAACAGGAAACACCATATATTTT,CSVEPGTGNTIYF
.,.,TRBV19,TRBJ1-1,TGTGCCAGTAGTATTCTTCGGACGGGGACTGAAGCTTTCTTT,CASSILRTGTEAFF
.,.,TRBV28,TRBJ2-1,TGTGCCAGCAGTTTGTCGAGTGAGCAGTTCTTC,CASSLSSEQFF
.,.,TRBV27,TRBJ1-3,TGTGCCAGCAGTTCCCTAACGGGATCTGGAAACACCATATATTTT,CASSSLTGSGNTIYF
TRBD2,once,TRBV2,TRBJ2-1,TGTGCCAGCAGAACTGGACTAGCGGCAGGAGATGAGCAGTTCTTC,CASRTGLAAGDEQFF
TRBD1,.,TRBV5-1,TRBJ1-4,TGCGCCAGCAGCTTGGCCGGGATGGGACAGGGGAATGAAAAACTGTTTTTT,CASSLAGMGQGNEKLFF
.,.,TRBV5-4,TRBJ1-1,TGTGCCAGCAGCTTGTACGGCACTGAAGCTTTCTTT,CASSLYGTEAFF
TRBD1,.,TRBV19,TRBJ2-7,TGTGCCAGTAGTACCCGGGACAGGTCCCACGAGCAGTACTTC,CASSTRDRSHEQYF
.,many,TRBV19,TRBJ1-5,TGTGCCAGTAGTATACTGCAGGGGAACAATCAGCCCCAGCATTTT,CASSILQGNNQPQHF
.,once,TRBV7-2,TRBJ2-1,TGTGCCAGCAGCTTAATGGCGGTCTCCTACAATGAGCAGTTCTTC,CASSLMAVSYNEQFF